What follows is one T cell receptor (beta chain) and its context. Antigen specificity is unknown. Profiling relied on immunoSEQ multiplex PCR, and the TCRdb table lists in-frame clones only, not all of them. This sample has some 22,000 clones, with approximately 82% found just once. The data derive from a study of T cell responses to AZD1222 COVID-19 vaccine. Study in general: Second doses were pooled across both intervals (about 4 or about 12 weeks). Study-wide results and caveats: The donors showed a predominance of white British ancestry and of females, with possible underestimation of clonal diversity. The breadth and depth of Spike-specific TCRs increased once two AZD1222 doses had been given. Reportedly, nearly half of unique spike TCRs recognized epitopes outside B.1.351/B.1.1.7 mutations.

V shed 7 bases and J 3 bases; nucleotides not matched to a gene: 8. The CDR3 extends over 14 amino acids. CDR1 is SQVTM and CDR2 is ANQGSEA in the germline V gene. The chain employs TRBV29-1 and TRBJ1-3, with TRBD1 matching 8 bases. The sample in question was peripheral blood, obtained on day 0 of AZD1222 vaccination. The origin of this receptor is an adult in good health. The CDR3 loop reads CSEYPTGVGNTIYF. The CDR3 DNA is TGCAGCGAATACCCGACAGGGGTTGGAAACACCATATATTTT.